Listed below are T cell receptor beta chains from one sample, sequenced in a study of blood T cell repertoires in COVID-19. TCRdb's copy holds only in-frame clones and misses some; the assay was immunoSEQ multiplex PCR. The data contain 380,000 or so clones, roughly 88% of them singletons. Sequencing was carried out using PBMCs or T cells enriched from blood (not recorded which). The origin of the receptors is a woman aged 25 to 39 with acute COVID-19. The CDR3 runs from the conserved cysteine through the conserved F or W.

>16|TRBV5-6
CASSLEGVLRNTEAFF
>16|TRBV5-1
CASTILAGHLGDTQYF
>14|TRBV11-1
CASSSTGSGNTIYF
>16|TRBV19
CASSLTGPLAKNIQYF
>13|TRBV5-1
CASSSGQGYGYTF
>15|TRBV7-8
CASSLVGGQKEKLFF
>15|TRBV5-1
CASSLVSGYTGELFF
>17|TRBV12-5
CASGLVIREFSYNEQFF
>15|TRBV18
CASSPPGPTVGEQFF
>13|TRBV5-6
CASSLWGDEKLFF
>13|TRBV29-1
CSVGWGVSYGYTF
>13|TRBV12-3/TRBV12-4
CASSSGLSHEQYF
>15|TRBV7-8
CASSFLSGQLHGYTF
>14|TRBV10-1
CASSPSGNPYGYTF
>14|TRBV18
CASSPGTGNEKLFF
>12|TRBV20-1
CSASLQDYGYTF
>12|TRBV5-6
CASSYPTGKAPF
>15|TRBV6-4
CASSDSKTGNTEAFF